This paragraph covers one TCR beta chain sequence. Its antigen is currently not known. Per-nucleotide qualities are absent, and no much larger clonotype sits a single base away. Collaborating institutions collected whole blood in K2EDTA tubes following their own protocols. For TCRbeta analysis, collaborators shipped samples in one of three forms: frozen whole blood, isolated PBMCs, or DNA extracted from either of those sample types. The immunoSEQ Assay, a bias-controlled multiplex PCR, was used to amplify TCRbeta CDR3 regions from genomic DNA. The paper's processing steps were these. Within the assay, amplification of reference gene primers was used to estimate how many nucleated cells each sample contained. To quantify the absolute abundance of each unique TCRbeta CDR3 rearrangement, sequence reads were collapsed and filtered. For each sample, productive Simpson clonality was calculated as the square root of Simpson's diversity index over productive rearrangements. TCRdb mirrors the immuneACCESS table, restricted to in-frame sequences. Some clones are absent from its copies; in checked studies, under half trace to an unresolved V gene, and the reason for the others is unknown. D and trimming were read from the DNA, whereas the V and J calls and clone size are those reported in that table. The sample table records about 20,000 clones; under 95% of these occur just once. The ten largest clones add up to roughly 4.2% of the sample.

These data are taken from a study of blood T cell repertoires in COVID-19 (dated by TCRdb to 2018 to 2021). About the investigation overall: Samples covering the acute and convalescent phases of COVID-19 were provided by collaborators in the United States, Italy and Spain. Where available, HLA class I and class II types were taken from metadata supplied by the sample provider and were not determined by assay-based typing. Deeply sampled blood TCRbeta repertoires from subjects exposed to, actively infected with, or recovered from COVID-19 were included in the dataset. The samples were drawn from two sources: the first 160 participants of the ongoing ImmuneRACE study, and over 950 subjects contributed by 6 global collaborators. The repertoires were made available in a free public database intended to serve as a resource for research on the immune response to SARS-CoV-2. Sample metadata almost always included a de-identified subject ID, COVID-19 status, age in years and sex. The material from the prospective study consisted of cDNA or gDNA derived from T cells, B-cell-depleted T cells, or PBMCs. Overall study results and their limits: The amount of clinical and demographic metadata varied by source and participant and was provided uncurated.

The receptor was derived from a human donor in a cohort sampled during active COVID-19. The sample was peripheral blood.

The CDR3 amino acid sequence is: CASVIGTSSTDTQYF. The sequence in DNA is TGTGCCAGTGTGATCGGGACTTCAAGCACAGATACGCAGTATTTT. This chain is built from TRBV2 and TRBJ2-3; TRBD2 is a possible D gene, resting on 6 matching bases. The trim is 9 bases for V and 0 bases for J, with a gap of 16 bases between the germline ends. The CDR3 runs 15 residues from the cysteine to the phenylalanine. CDR3 DNA only is kept here, 45 bases in frame from base 1. The germline V gene encodes CDR1 SNHLY and CDR2 FYNNEI. Full variable domain (CDR3 extended with the reference TRBV2 and TRBJ2-3 proteins): EPEVTQTPSHQVTQMGQEVILRCVPISNHLYFYWYRQILGQKVEFLVSFYNNEISEKSEIFDDQFSVERPDGSNFTLKIRSTKLEDSAMYFCASVIGTSSTDTQYFGPGTRLTVL.